The clone carrying this T cell receptor beta chain was detected a few times. TCRdb re-called the multiplex PCR reads with MiXCR, one entry per CDR3 protein. In the table there are approximately 130,000 distinct CDR3 sequences, around 21% of which are singletons. Breast cancer patients provided tissue from their axillary draining lymph nodes. This entry belongs to a study of breast tumors, draining lymph nodes, adjacent tissues. The CDR3 runs 14 residues. The V end lost 0 bases, the J end lost 6 bases, and 9 bases lay between the germline ends. CDR1 and CDR2 (germline): LGHDT, YNNKEL (reference sequence).

This receptor was identified in a female donor with breast cancer. Some clones in this sample may be carry-over from other donors' samples. Sample: axillary lymph node tissue. This chain uses TRBV3-1 with TRBJ2-1, with a tentative D call TRBD2 (6 bases). The CDR3 nucleotides read TGTGCCAGCAGCCAAGAGGATAGCGGCAATGAGCAGTTCTTC. It codes for CASSQEDSGNEQFF.